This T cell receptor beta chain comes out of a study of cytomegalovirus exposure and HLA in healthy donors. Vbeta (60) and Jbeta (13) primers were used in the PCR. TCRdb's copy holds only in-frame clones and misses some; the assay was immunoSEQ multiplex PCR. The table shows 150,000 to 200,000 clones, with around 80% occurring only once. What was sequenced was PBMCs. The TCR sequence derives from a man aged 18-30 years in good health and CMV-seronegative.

CDR3 in amino acids: CASSYSGDSSYEQYF. CDR3 nucleotide sequence: TGTGCCAGCAGTTACTCGGGGGACAGCTCCTACGAGCAGTACTTC. The rearrangement uses TRBV6-6 and TRBJ2-7; 7 bases line up with TRBD1. This CDR3 region has 15 residues. After removal of 0 bases from V and 0 bases from J, the junction contained 2 bases not matched to a gene. Germline V gene sequence: CDR1 MNHNY, CDR2 SVGAGI (reference sequence).